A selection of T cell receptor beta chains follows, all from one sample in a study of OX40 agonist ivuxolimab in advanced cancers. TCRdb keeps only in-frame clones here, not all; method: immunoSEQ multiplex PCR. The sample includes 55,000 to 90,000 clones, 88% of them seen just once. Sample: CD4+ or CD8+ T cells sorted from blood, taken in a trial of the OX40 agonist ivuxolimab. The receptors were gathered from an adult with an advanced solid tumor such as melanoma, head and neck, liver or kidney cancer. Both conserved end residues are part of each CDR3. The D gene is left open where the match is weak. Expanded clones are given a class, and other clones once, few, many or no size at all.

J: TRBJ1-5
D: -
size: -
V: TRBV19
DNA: TGTGCCAGTAGTAGGAGACAGGAGGCTAGCAATCAGCCCCAGCATTTT
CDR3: CASSRRQEASNQPQHF

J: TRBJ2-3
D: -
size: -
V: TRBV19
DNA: TGTGCCAGTAGTATCATGAGGGGCGGCACAGATACGCAGTATTTT
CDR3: CASSIMRGGTDTQYF

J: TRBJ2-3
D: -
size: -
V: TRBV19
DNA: TGTGCCAGTAGTATGGACAGCGGCGGATCTAGCACAGATACGCAGTATTTT
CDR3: CASSMDSGGSSTDTQYF

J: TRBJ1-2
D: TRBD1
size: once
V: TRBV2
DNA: TGTGCCAGCAGTCCAATCCGGGACAGGGTCAGGGGCTACACCTTC
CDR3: CASSPIRDRVRGYTF

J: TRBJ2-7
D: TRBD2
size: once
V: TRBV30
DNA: TGTGCCTGGAGTGCAGGACTAGCGGAGCACTACGAGCAGTACTTC
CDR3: CAWSAGLAEHYEQYF

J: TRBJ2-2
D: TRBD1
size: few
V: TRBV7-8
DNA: TGTGCCAGCAGCCTGTTGCCGACAGGGGCCTTCACCGGGGAGCTGTTTTTT
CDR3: CASSLLPTGAFTGELFF

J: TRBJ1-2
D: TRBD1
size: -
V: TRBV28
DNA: TGTGCCAGCTATGGGACAGGGAATGGCTACACCTTC
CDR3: CASYGTGNGYTF

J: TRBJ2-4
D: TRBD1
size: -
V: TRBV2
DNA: TGTGCCAGCAGGGCTCAGACAGGGACCAAAAACATTCAGTACTTC
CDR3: CASRAQTGTKNIQYF

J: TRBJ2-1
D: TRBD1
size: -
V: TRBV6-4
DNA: TGTGCCACCAAACAGGGGGTCTCTTACAATGAGCAGTTCTTC
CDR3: CATKQGVSYNEQFF

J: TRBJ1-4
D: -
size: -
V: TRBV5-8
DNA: TGTGCCAGCAGCTTTACACTGATGGCGGAGGGAGGAAAACTGTTTTTT
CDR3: CASSFTLMAEGGKLFF

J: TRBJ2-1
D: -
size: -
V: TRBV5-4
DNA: TGTGCCAGCAGCCCTAAATTTGGAGGGGGTTACAATGAGCAGTTCTTC
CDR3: CASSPKFGGGYNEQFF

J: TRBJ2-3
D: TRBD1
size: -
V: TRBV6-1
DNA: TGTGCCAGCAGTGATATGGACAGGGGCAATACGCAGTATTTT
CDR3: CASSDMDRGNTQYF

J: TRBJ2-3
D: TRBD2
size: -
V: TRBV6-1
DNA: TGTGCCAGCAGTGAAATTGGGGGACTAGCGATCGCAGATACGCAGTATTTT
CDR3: CASSEIGGLAIADTQYF